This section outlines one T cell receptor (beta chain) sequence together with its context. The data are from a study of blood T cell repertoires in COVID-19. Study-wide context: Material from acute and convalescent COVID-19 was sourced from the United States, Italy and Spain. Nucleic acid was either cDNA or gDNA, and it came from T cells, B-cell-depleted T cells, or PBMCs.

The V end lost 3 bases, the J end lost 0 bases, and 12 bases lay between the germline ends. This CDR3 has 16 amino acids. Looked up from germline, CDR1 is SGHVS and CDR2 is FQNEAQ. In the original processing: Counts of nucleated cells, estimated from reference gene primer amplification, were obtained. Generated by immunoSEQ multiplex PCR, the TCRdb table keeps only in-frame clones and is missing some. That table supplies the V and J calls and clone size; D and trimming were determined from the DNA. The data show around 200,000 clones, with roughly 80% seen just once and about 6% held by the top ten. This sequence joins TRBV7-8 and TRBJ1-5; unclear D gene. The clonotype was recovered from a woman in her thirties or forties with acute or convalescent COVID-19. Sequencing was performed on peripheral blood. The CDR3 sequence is CASSFGLQFSNQPQHF. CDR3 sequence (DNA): TGTGCCAGCAGCTTTGGTTTACAGTTTAGCAATCAGCCCCAGCATTTT.